The T cell receptor beta chain described here comes from a study of CXCR3-negative and CXCR3-positive naive CD8 T cells. UMI labels and 5' RACE were used to prepare the TRB cDNA libraries. TCRdb reprocessed the 5' RACE reads and keeps a single row for each CDR3 protein, giving no DNA. Its clone listing holds about 41,000 distinct CDR3 sequences. Germline-derived CDR1 and CDR2 are LNHNV and YYDKDF (reference sequence). CDR3 length: 15 amino acids. This TCR derives from a human donor in good health. Some clones in this sample may be carry-over from other donors' samples. The chain uses TRBV15 and TRBJ2-1; lacking DNA, the TRBD2 call made by TCRdb goes unchecked. Source material: naive CXCR3- CD8+ T cells from blood. Subset defined: CD45RO-CCR7+CD27+CD95- naive CD8+ T cells lacking CXCR3 (TNR3-). The CDR3 reads CATSKPGLDYNEQFF.